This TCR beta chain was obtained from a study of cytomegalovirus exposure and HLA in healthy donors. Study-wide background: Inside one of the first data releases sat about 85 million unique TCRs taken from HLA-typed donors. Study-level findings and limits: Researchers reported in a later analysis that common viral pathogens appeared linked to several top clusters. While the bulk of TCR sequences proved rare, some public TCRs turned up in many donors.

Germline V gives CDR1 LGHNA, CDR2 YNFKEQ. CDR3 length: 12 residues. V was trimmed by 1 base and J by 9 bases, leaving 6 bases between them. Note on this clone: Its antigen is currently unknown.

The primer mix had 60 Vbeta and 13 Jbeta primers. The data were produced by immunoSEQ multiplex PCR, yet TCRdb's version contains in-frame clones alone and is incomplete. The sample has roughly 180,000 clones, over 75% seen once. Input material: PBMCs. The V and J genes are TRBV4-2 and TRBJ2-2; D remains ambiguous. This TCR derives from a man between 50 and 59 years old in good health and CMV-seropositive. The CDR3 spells CASSQVFRELFF. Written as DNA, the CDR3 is TGTGCCAGCAGCCAAGTCTTCCGGGAGCTGTTTTTT.